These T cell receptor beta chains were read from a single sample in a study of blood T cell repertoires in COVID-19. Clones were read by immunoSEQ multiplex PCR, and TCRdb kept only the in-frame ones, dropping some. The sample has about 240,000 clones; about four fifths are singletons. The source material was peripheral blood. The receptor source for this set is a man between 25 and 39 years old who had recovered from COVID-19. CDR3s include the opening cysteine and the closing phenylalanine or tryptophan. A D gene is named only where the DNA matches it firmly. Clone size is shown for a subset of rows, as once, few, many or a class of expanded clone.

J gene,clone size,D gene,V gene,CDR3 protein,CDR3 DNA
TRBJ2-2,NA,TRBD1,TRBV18,CASARTGLDTGELFF,TGTGCCAGCGCACGGACAGGGTTGGACACCGGGGAGCTGTTTTTT
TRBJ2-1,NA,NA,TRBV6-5,CASKGGLTSYNEQFF,TGTGCCAGCAAAGGCGGGCTGACTTCCTACAATGAGCAGTTCTTC
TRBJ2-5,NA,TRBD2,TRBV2,CASSERTSEETQYF,TGTGCCAGCAGTGAGAGGACTAGCGAAGAGACCCAGTACTTC
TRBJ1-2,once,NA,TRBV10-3,CAIGSYGHAGGYTF,TGTGCCATCGGATCGTACGGCCACGCAGGGGGCTACACCTTC
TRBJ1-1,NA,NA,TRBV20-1,CSASFGQFNTEAFF,TGCAGTGCTAGTTTTGGGCAGTTTAACACTGAAGCTTTCTTT
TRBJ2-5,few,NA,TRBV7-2,CASRLAPRAETQYF,TGTGCCAGCAGGTTAGCCCCCAGGGCAGAGACCCAGTACTTC
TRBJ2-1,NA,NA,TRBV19,CASSSGGGSNEQFF,TGTGCCAGTAGTAGTGGGGGCGGGTCCAATGAGCAGTTCTTC
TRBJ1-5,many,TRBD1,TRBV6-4,CASSDGDSQPQHF,TGTGCCAGCAGTGACGGGGACAGTCAGCCCCAGCATTTT
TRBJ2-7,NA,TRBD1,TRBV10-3,CAIRGDSSSSEQYF,TGTGCCATCAGGGGGGACAGTTCGTCGTCCGAGCAGTACTTC
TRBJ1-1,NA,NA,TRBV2,CASSGNSRGTEAFF,TGTGCCAGCAGTGGCAACTCACGGGGCACTGAAGCTTTCTTT
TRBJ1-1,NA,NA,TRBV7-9,CASSSADSLNTEAFF,TGTGCCAGCAGCTCTGCTGACAGCTTGAACACTGAAGCTTTCTTT
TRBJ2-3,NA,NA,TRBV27,CASSLWETDTQYF,TGTGCCAGCAGTTTGTGGGAGACAGATACGCAGTATTTT
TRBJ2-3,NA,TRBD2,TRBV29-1,CSAGLAGTDTQYF,TGCAGCGCTGGACTAGCGGGCACAGATACGCAGTATTTT
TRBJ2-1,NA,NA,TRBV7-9,CASSFLPNGVGSNEQFF,TGTGCCAGCAGCTTTCTCCCTAACGGGGTCGGGTCCAATGAGCAGTTCTTC
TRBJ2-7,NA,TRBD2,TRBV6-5,CASSTTGGASYEQYF,TGTGCCAGCAGTACCACGGGAGGAGCTAGCTACGAGCAGTACTTC
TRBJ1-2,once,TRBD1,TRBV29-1,CSVDLRDRVNGYTF,TGCAGCGTTGATTTACGTGACAGGGTCAATGGCTACACCTTC
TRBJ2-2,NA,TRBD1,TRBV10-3,CAISEQGRTGELFF,TGTGCCATCAGTGAACAGGGGCGGACCGGGGAGCTGTTTTTT